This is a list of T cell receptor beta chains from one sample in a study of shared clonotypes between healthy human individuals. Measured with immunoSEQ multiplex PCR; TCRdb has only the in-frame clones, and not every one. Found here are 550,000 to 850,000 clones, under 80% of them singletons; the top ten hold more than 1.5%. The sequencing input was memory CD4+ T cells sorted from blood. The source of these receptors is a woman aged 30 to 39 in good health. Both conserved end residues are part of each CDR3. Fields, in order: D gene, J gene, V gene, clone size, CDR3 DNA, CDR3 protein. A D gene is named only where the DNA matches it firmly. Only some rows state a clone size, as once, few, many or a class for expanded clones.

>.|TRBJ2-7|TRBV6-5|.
TGTGCCAGCAGGGGGGGCTACGAGCAGTACTTC
CASRGGYEQYF
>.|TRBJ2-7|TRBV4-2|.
TGTGCCAGCAGCCCATCTGAAACACCGGCCGAGCAGTACTTC
CASSPSETPAEQYF
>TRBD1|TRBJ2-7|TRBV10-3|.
TGTGCCACAGCAACCGGGACAGCCTACGAGCAGTACTTC
CATATGTAYEQYF
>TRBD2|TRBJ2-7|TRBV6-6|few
TGTGCCAGCAGTTCCATCGGACTAGCAGAAGCCTACGAGCAGTACTTC
CASSSIGLAEAYEQYF
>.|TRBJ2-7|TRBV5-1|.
TGCGCCAGCAGCGTAAATAGCGAGTCCTACGAGCAGTACTTC
CASSVNSESYEQYF
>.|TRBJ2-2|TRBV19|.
TGTGCCAGTAGTACCAGGGGGCTGTTTTTT
CASSTRGLFF
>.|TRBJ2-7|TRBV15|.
TGTGCCACCAGCACTCGATCAAGGGGGGACGAGCAGTACTTC
CATSTRSRGDEQYF
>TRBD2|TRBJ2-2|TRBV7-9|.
TGTGCCAGCAGCCCCTGGGGGCTAGCGGGTACGAACACCGGGGAGCTGTTTTTT
CASSPWGLAGTNTGELFF
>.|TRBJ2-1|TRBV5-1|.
TGCGCCAGCAGCTTGGGACGGCTTAGCTCCTACAATGAGCAGTTCTTC
CASSLGRLSSYNEQFF
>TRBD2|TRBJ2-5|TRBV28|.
TGTGCCAGCAGTTTACCGGGAGGGTACCAAGAGACCCAGTACTTC
CASSLPGGYQETQYF
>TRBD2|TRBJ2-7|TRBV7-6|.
TGTGCCAGCAGCCCATTGAGCGGGAGAGGCTTCGGAGAGCAGTACTTC
CASSPLSGRGFGEQYF
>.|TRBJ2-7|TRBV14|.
TGTGCCAGCAGCCAAGAACGGACCGCCGGAGAGCAGTACTTC
CASSQERTAGEQYF
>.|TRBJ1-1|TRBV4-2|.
TGTGCCAGCAGCCAACGACGGACAAATCCTGAAGCTTTCTTT
CASSQRRTNPEAFF
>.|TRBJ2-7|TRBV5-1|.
TGCGCCAGCAGCTTGGCCAACCCAGGCAACTACGAGCAGTACTTC
CASSLANPGNYEQYF
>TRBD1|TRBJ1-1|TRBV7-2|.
TGTGCCAGCAGCCCCCAACAGGGGCTGGACACTGAAGCTTTCTTT
CASSPQQGLDTEAFF
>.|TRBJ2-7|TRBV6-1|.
TGTGCCAGCAGTGATGTGTACGGGGCCGACGAGCAGTACTTC
CASSDVYGADEQYF
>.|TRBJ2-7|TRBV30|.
TGTGCCTGGGAGGAGGATGCGGTCTACGAGCAGTACTTC
CAWEEDAVYEQYF
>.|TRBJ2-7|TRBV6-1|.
TGTGCCAGCAATAACGGGAATCCCTACGAGCAGTACTTC
CASNNGNPYEQYF
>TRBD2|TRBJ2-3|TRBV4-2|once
TGTGCCAGCAGCCAAGCCGGACTAGCGGGAGCGATGGACACGCAGTATTTT
CASSQAGLAGAMDTQYF
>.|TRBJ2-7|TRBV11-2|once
TGTGCCAGCAGCTTAGATCGGGGGGCAGTCCCTAGAGAGCAGTACTTC
CASSLDRGAVPREQYF
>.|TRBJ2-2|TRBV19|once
TGTGCCAGTAGTATCGGTACGCTTAACACCGGGGAGCTGTTTTTT
CASSIGTLNTGELFF
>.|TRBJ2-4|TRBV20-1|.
TGCAGTGCCCCCCTTGGCATTCAGTACTTC
CSAPLGIQYF
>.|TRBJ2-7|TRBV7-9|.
TGTGCCAGCAGCCTGGTCGGGGGATCCTACGAGCAGTACTTC
CASSLVGGSYEQYF
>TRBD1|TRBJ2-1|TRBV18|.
TGTGCCAGCTCACCCGGACAGGTCAATGAGCAGTTCTTC
CASSPGQVNEQFF
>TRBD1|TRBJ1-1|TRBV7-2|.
TGTGCCAGCAGCCCGACAGGGATGCTCACTGAAGCTTTCTTT
CASSPTGMLTEAFF
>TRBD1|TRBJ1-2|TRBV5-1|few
TGCGCCAGCAGCATGGGACAGGGGGCAGGCTACACCTTC
CASSMGQGAGYTF
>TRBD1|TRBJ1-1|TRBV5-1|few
TGCGCCAGCAGCTTGGGGGACAGGGACAACACTGAAGCTTTCTTT
CASSLGDRDNTEAFF
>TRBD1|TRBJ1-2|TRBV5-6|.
TGTGCCAGCAGCTTGGTACAGGGGGAAGGCTACACCTTC
CASSLVQGEGYTF
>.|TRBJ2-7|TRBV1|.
TGCACCAGCAGCCTTTCATGGCCGGACGGGTCCTACGAGCAGTACTTC
CTSSLSWPDGSYEQYF
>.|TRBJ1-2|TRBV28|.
TGTGCCAGCAGTTTTGCAGGGCGCCTGGATGGCTACACCTTC
CASSFAGRLDGYTF
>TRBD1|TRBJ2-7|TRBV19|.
TGTGCCAGTAGTACACAGGGGCACTCCTACGAGCAGTACTTC
CASSTQGHSYEQYF
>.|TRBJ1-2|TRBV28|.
TGTGCCAGCAGATTGGATATTCTGGGCTACACCTTC
CASRLDILGYTF
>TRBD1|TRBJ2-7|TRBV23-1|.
TGCGCCAGCAGTCTGGAGGCCAAACAGGGGACCACCTACGAGCAGTACTTC
CASSLEAKQGTTYEQYF
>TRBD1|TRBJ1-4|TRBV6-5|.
TGTGCCAGCAGTTGGGACAGTGGAACAACTAATGAAAAACTGTTTTTT
CASSWDSGTTNEKLFF
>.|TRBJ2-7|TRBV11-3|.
TGTGCCAGCAGCCCCGAGACTCGGGGCGAGCAGTACTTC
CASSPETRGEQYF
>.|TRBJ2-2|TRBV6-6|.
TGTGCCAGCACGTTAGCCTCGAACACCGGGGAGCTGTTTTTT
CASTLASNTGELFF
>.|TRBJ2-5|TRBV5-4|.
TGTGCCAGCAGCTTGGAAAGAGAAGAGACCCAGTACTTC
CASSLEREETQYF
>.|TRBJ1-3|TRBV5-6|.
TGTGCCAGCAGCTTGGTGGGCAGGGACTCTGGAAACACCATATATTTT
CASSLVGRDSGNTIYF
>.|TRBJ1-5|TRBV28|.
TGTGCCAGCAGCATTACGGGGGCAGGCAATCAGCCCCAGCATTTT
CASSITGAGNQPQHF
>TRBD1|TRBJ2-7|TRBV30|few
TGTGCCTGGAGGCGGGGGACAGGGGACTACGAGCAGTACTTC
CAWRRGTGDYEQYF
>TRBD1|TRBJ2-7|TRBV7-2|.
TGTGCCAGCAGCACACCCGGGACAGGGATGTACGAGCAGTACTTC
CASSTPGTGMYEQYF
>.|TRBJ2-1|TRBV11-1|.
TGTGCCAGCAGCCAAGACTTACTGAGCTCCTACAATGAGCAGTTCTTC
CASSQDLLSSYNEQFF
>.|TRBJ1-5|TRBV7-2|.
TGTGCCAGCAGCTTAGCGCATTCCAATCAGCCCCAGCATTTT
CASSLAHSNQPQHF
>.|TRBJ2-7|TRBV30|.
TGTGCCTGGAGTGGAGTTAGGGGGTCCTACGAGCAGTACTTC
CAWSGVRGSYEQYF
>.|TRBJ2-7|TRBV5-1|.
TGCGCCAGCAGCTTGGTTTCCCTAGGCGAGCAGTACTTC
CASSLVSLGEQYF
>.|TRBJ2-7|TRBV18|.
TGTGCCAGCTCACCGGCTGAGCGCTCCTCCGAGCAGTACTTC
CASSPAERSSEQYF
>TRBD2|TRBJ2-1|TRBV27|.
TGTGCCAGCAGTCCCACCCTCGCTAGCGGGAAGTACAATGAGCAGTTCTTC
CASSPTLASGKYNEQFF
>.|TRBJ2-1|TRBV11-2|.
TGTGCCAGCAGCTTAGACGACGCCTACAATGAGCAGTTCTTC
CASSLDDAYNEQFF
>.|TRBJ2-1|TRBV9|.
TGTGCCAGCAGCGACCCCCCGGGCGGGATCTTTCCCTACAATGAGCAGTTCTTC
CASSDPPGGIFPYNEQFF
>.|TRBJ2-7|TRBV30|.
TGTGCCTGGAGTGTTTACGGGCCTACGCAGCAGTACTTC
CAWSVYGPTQQYF
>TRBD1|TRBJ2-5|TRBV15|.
TGTGCCACCAGCAGAGTGAGACAGGGGACAGAGACCCAGTACTTC
CATSRVRQGTETQYF
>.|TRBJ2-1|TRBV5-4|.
TGTGCCAGCAGCTTGTTCTTTGAGGGTTTAAGGTACAATGAGCAGTTCTTC
CASSLFFEGLRYNEQFF
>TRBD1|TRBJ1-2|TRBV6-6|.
TGTGCCAGCAGCCAGGGGGCCCTGGTCGATGGCTACACCTTC
CASSQGALVDGYTF
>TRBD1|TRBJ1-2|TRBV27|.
TGTGCCAGCAGTTCAACAGGGGGTACCTATGGCTACACCTTC
CASSSTGGTYGYTF
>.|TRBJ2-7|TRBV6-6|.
TGTGCCAGCAGTTACCGGCAGGGGAGCCACGAGCAGTACTTC
CASSYRQGSHEQYF
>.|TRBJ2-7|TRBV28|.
TGTGCCAGCGCCAGACTATTCTACGAGCAGTACTTC
CASARLFYEQYF
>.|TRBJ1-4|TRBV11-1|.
TGTGCCAGCAGCCAAACAGAGAATGAAAAACTGTTTTTT
CASSQTENEKLFF
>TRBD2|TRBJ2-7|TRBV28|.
TGTGCCAGCAACCCGGTGGGAGGGATGTCCTACGAGCAGTACTTC
CASNPVGGMSYEQYF